This TCR beta chain was sequenced in a study of CD8+CD57+ T cells in acquired aplastic anemia. Findings of the study overall: The study identified roughly 31 CD8+ CDR3 sequences shared by patients and controls.

TCR beta VDJ and CDR3 profiling used genomic DNA as template. TCRdb fed the reads into MiXCR, producing one record per CDR3 protein. Among around 250,000 distinct CDR3 sequences, approximately 56% were seen once, and the ten largest hold 7.5% to 9%. A few counts support this clonotype. Antigen unknown. At one end, the junction sequence differs from germline, possibly due to a read error. The germline V gene has CDR1 DFQATT and CDR2 SNEGSKA (reference sequence). This CDR3 is 13 amino acids long. The sequence derives from a human donor with severe aplastic anemia or a healthy control (not recorded which). The chain has TRBV20-1 and TRBJ1-6; TRBD1 is a possible D gene (5 bases). Sequenced sample: sorted CD4+, CD8+, or CD8+CD57+ T cells (not recorded which) from PBMCs. The CDR3 nucleotides read TGCAGTGCTAGTAATCTCGTGGACGGGACGAGAGACTTT. Translation: CSASNLVDGTRDF.